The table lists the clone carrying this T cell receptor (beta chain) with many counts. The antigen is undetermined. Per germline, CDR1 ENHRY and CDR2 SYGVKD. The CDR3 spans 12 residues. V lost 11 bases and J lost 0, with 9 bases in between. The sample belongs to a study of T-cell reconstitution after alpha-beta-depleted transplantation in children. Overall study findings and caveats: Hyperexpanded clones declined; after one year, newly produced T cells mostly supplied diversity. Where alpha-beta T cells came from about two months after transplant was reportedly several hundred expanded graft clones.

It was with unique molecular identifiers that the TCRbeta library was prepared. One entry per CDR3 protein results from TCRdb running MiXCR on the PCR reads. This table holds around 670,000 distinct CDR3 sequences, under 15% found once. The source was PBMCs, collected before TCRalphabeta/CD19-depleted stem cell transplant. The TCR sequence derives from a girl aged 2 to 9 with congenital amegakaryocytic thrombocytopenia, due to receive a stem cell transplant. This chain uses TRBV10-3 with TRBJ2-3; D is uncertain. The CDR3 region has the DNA TGTGCCGCCAGGTCTAGCACAGATACGCAGTATTTT. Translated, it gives CAARSSTDTQYF.